The present entry profiles one TCR beta chain with its context. Its antigen remains unknown. These data come from a study of T cell responses to AZD1222 COVID-19 vaccine. This CDR3 is 14 amino acids long. The J segment lost 8 bases and the V segment lost 3 bases, leaving 8 bases of the junction unmatched. Germline assignment: CDR1 SGHRS and CDR2 YFSETQ. The repertoire was sequenced with immunoSEQ multiplex PCR; TCRdb's copy has only in-frame clones and lacks some. This sample has around 150,000 clones; around 85% occur once, and the top ten carry under 8%. Study results and caveats: Only after the peak T cell response were repertoires sampled.

The chain combines TRBV5-1 with TRBJ1-2; TRBD1 matches at 9 bases. Here the sequenced sample was peripheral blood, taken 28 days after the second dose of the MenACWY control vaccine. The TCR comes from an adult who received the MenACWY meningococcal vaccine as a control. This chain's CDR3 is CASSWTRTGDGYTF. The CDR3 coding sequence is TGCGCCAGCAGCTGGACCAGGACAGGGGACGGCTACACCTTC.